The rows below give T cell receptor beta chains drawn from one sample of a study of T-cell reconstitution after alpha-beta-depleted transplantation in children. TCRdb processed the PCR reads anew with MiXCR; each CDR3 protein has one entry. This sample has 700,000 to 850,000 distinct CDR3 sequences, with roughly 15% found just once. The source was PBMCs, mostly from graft donor cells, collected 360 days after TCRalphabeta/CD19-depleted stem cell transplant. Receptors originate from a male patient younger than 18 who had a stem cell transplant for acute lymphoblastic leukemia, so the T cells may come from the graft donor. The CDR3 runs from the conserved cysteine through the conserved F or W. A D gene is named only where the DNA matches it firmly. Clone size, where shown, is once, few, many, or a class for clones that have expanded.

CDR3 protein	J gene	clone size	V gene	D gene
CASSFWATSSATEAFF	TRBJ1-1	-	TRBV5-1	-
CASSFGTFDTEAFF	TRBJ1-1	-	TRBV27	-
CASSPGLAGGLLLYEQYF	TRBJ2-7	few	TRBV4-1	TRBD2
CASSQGAGLAGKDTQYF	TRBJ2-3	few	TRBV4-1	TRBD2
CASSFMRATGELFF	TRBJ2-2	few	TRBV27	-
CASWDRDYGTEAFF	TRBJ1-1	-	TRBV12-3/TRBV12-4	TRBD1
CASSLGTSGNSAIF	TRBJ2-1	-	TRBV5-1	TRBD2
CASSQRVMNSYNEQFF	TRBJ2-1	few	TRBV9	-
CSVSRSLAETQYF	TRBJ2-5	few	TRBV29-1	-
CASSFFGGLDTQYF	TRBJ2-3	-	TRBV5-1	-
CASSVGVGDRHAYGYTF	TRBJ1-2	-	TRBV9	TRBD1
CASRPTRTATNEKLFF	TRBJ1-4	few	TRBV7-9	-
CASSRNPGTVVETQYF	TRBJ2-5	few	TRBV6-1	-
CSARSPTSEKTQYF	TRBJ2-5	-	TRBV20-1	TRBD2
CASSSPRAGRYTQYF	TRBJ2-3	-	TRBV11-2	-
CASSLGRGLADTQYF	TRBJ2-3	-	TRBV5-1	-
CATSSAPRIQVMAYEQYF	TRBJ2-7	once	TRBV15	-
CASSVVASGRINEQFF	TRBJ2-1	many	TRBV9	TRBD2
CASSVQSRGANTGELFF	TRBJ2-2	-	TRBV9	-
CSAKGQFSYEQYF	TRBJ2-7	many	TRBV20-1	-
CASSREGIGSNQPQHF	TRBJ1-5	-	TRBV12-3/TRBV12-4	-
CASSQGGNQETQYF	TRBJ2-5	-	TRBV4-2	-
CASSPLAGAQETQYF	TRBJ2-5	many	TRBV5-1	TRBD2
CASSLLNPLAGRVNEQFF	TRBJ2-1	-	TRBV7-6	TRBD2
CASSLHTGDQPQHF	TRBJ1-5	-	TRBV5-1	TRBD1
CASSLSQGLTEAFF	TRBJ1-1	few	TRBV7-2	-
CASSSSSGSYNEQFF	TRBJ2-1	many	TRBV5-1	TRBD2
CATSDPQTGKELFF	TRBJ2-2	few	TRBV24-1	TRBD1
CASSLLIGKETQYF	TRBJ2-5	-	TRBV5-1	-
CSAQQGARRGYTF	TRBJ1-2	-	TRBV29-1	TRBD1
CASSIRTSGSGEQYF	TRBJ2-7	-	TRBV19	TRBD2
CASSTRDAPSNVLTF	TRBJ2-6	-	TRBV7-9	-
CASTTGLVAETQYF	TRBJ2-5	-	TRBV5-1	TRBD2
CASRTSRVANEQYF	TRBJ2-7	-	TRBV27	-
CASSLIAGRHNEQFF	TRBJ2-1	-	TRBV11-2	TRBD2
CASSPGTGRGEQYF	TRBJ2-7	-	TRBV7-6	TRBD1
CSVGYIGKVNTQYF	TRBJ2-3	many	TRBV29-1	-
CASSRSVGQGSGNTIYF	TRBJ1-3	few	TRBV4-1	-
CASSGTGFTGELFF	TRBJ2-2	few	TRBV12-3/TRBV12-4	-
CASSLRDRNNSPLHF	TRBJ1-6	-	TRBV5-1	TRBD1
CASSLGITAPHQETQYF	TRBJ2-5	few	TRBV7-3	-
CASSPRTGPHYGYTF	TRBJ1-2	-	TRBV27	TRBD1
CASSYPVRSGLYGYTF	TRBJ1-2	few	TRBV6-5	-
CASSSLKRAGSQPQHF	TRBJ1-5	-	TRBV7-3	-